This is a list of T cell receptor beta chains from one sample in a study of T cell responses to AZD1222 COVID-19 vaccine. Clones were read by immunoSEQ multiplex PCR, and TCRdb kept only the in-frame ones, dropping some. The data show about 85,000 clones, with about 86% seen just once and 7% held by the top ten. The starting material was peripheral blood, obtained on day 0 of AZD1222 vaccination. The receptors come from an adult in good health. Both conserved end residues are part of each CDR3. D genes are given only for firm matches. Size tells how often a clone was seen (once, few, many) or the class of an expanded clone, and some rows leave it out.

CDR3	DNA	D	size	V	J	length
CASSFDMGYGYTF	TGTGCCAGCAGTTTCGACATGGGCTATGGCTACACCTTC	.	few	TRBV27	TRBJ1-2	13
CASSHPDRLEFF	TGCGCCAGCAGTCACCCGGACAGACTCGAGTTCTTC	.	.	TRBV23-1	TRBJ2-1	12
CASSAGQTTGYTF	TGTGCCAGCAGTGCGGGACAAACGACTGGCTACACCTTC	.	.	TRBV2	TRBJ1-2	13
CAIGLAQTLNYGYTF	TGTGCCATCGGATTAGCACAGACACTAAACTATGGCTACACCTTC	.	.	TRBV10-3	TRBJ1-2	15
CASSLRRGPIAKNIQYF	TGTGCCAGCAGTTTACGAAGGGGGCCGATAGCCAAAAACATTCAGTACTTC	TRBD1	.	TRBV28	TRBJ2-4	17
CASSTGEHQPQHF	TGTGCCAGCAGCACAGGGGAACATCAGCCCCAGCATTTT	TRBD1	.	TRBV7-9	TRBJ1-5	13
CATLGGRHGYTF	TGTGCCACCCTAGGGGGTCGCCATGGCTACACCTTC	.	.	TRBV28	TRBJ1-2	12
CASSLGQINSPLHF	TGTGCCAGCAGCTTAGGACAGATCAATTCACCCCTCCACTTT	.	.	TRBV7-8	TRBJ1-6	14
CASSLVRGNQPQHF	TGTGCCAGCAGTTTAGTCAGGGGCAATCAGCCCCAGCATTTT	.	.	TRBV27	TRBJ1-5	14
CASSPSGGSQPQHF	TGTGCCAGTAGCCCCAGCGGAGGTAGTCAGCCCCAGCATTTT	.	.	TRBV19	TRBJ1-5	14
CASRVSPGWHEQYF	TGTGCCAGCAGGGTCAGCCCAGGGTGGCACGAGCAGTACTTC	.	.	TRBV2	TRBJ2-7	14
CASSGGQGESSPLHF	TGTGCCAGCAGTGGGGGACAGGGAGAAAGCTCACCCCTCCACTTT	TRBD1	.	TRBV28	TRBJ1-6	15
CASSITPSYNEQFF	TGTGCCAGTAGTATAACACCTTCCTACAATGAGCAGTTCTTC	.	.	TRBV19	TRBJ2-1	14
CASSWDLTQPQHF	TGTGCCAGCAGCTGGGACCTCACTCAGCCCCAGCATTTT	.	once	TRBV27	TRBJ1-5	13
CASSQDRVEEKLFF	TGCGCCAGCAGCCAAGACAGGGTAGAAGAAAAACTGTTTTTT	.	.	TRBV4-1	TRBJ1-4	14
CASSYVGQGGYGYTF	TGTGCCAGCAGTTACGTAGGACAGGGAGGCTATGGCTACACCTTC	TRBD1	.	TRBV6-2/TRBV6-3	TRBJ1-2	15
CASSLVGNSNQPQHF	TGTGCCAGCAGTTTAGTCGGGAATAGCAATCAGCCCCAGCATTTT	.	.	TRBV28	TRBJ1-5	15
CASSRWTGGNEQFF	TGCGCCAGCAGCAGATGGACAGGGGGGAATGAGCAGTTCTTC	TRBD1	.	TRBV5-1	TRBJ2-1	14
CASSASRPPDTQYF	TGTGCCAGCAGCGCGTCCCGGCCACCCGATACGCAGTATTTT	.	.	TRBV9	TRBJ2-3	14
CASSEANGNQPQHF	TGTGCCAGCAGTGAAGCGAATGGGAATCAGCCCCAGCATTTT	.	.	TRBV2	TRBJ1-5	14
CASSLAEGRQNTEAFF	TGCGCCAGCAGCTTGGCCGAGGGGCGGCAGAACACTGAAGCTTTCTTT	.	.	TRBV5-1	TRBJ1-1	16
CASSQRGGGSSYNEQFF	TGTGCCAGCAGCCAACGCGGGGGTGGAAGCTCCTACAATGAGCAGTTCTTC	TRBD2	.	TRBV4-2	TRBJ2-1	17
CASSLAGQGVYEQYF	TGTGCCAGCAGCTTAGCAGGACAGGGGGTTTACGAGCAGTACTTC	TRBD1	.	TRBV7-3	TRBJ2-7	15
CASNPYRGSTDTQYF	TGTGCCAGCAACCCCTATCGCGGAAGCACAGATACGCAGTATTTT	.	.	TRBV27	TRBJ2-3	15
CASSPTSNQPQHF	TGTGCCAGCTCTCCAACTAGCAATCAGCCCCAGCATTTT	.	.	TRBV18	TRBJ1-5	13
CASHQQGASLHF	TGTGCCAGCCACCAACAGGGGGCATCCCTCCACTTT	TRBD1	few	TRBV6-6	TRBJ1-6	12
CASSRGGTIYEQYF	TGTGCCAGTAGTAGGGGCGGGACAATCTACGAGCAGTACTTC	.	.	TRBV19	TRBJ2-7	14
CASSIAGASYEQYF	TGTGCCAGCAGCATAGCGGGGGCCTCCTACGAGCAGTACTTC	TRBD2	few	TRBV6-6	TRBJ2-7	14
CASSPTRAANEKLFF	TGTGCCAGCTCACCGACCCGAGCGGCTAATGAAAAACTGTTTTTT	.	.	TRBV18	TRBJ1-4	15
CASSQRSITDTQYF	TGTGCCAGCAGCCAAAGGTCAATCACAGATACGCAGTATTTT	.	.	TRBV3-1/TRBV3-2	TRBJ2-3	14
CASSSDRYTEAFF	TGTGCCAGCTCATCCGACAGATACACTGAAGCTTTCTTT	.	.	TRBV18	TRBJ1-1	13
CASSISRALSEAFF	TGTGCCAGTAGTATAAGCCGGGCACTTAGTGAAGCTTTCTTT	.	.	TRBV19	TRBJ1-1	14
CASSYSGTYAKNIQYF	TGTGCCAGCAGTTACTCGGGCACCTATGCCAAAAACATTCAGTACTTC	.	.	TRBV6-5	TRBJ2-4	16
CASSFERVLETQYF	TGTGCCAGCAGTTTCGAGAGGGTCTTAGAGACCCAGTACTTC	.	.	TRBV11-2	TRBJ2-5	14
CASSLGRELETQYF	TGTGCCAGCAGCTTAGGCAGGGAATTGGAGACCCAGTACTTC	.	.	TRBV7-2	TRBJ2-5	14
CASSLQQGPYEQYF	TGTGCCAGCAGTTTACAACAGGGGCCCTACGAGCAGTACTTC	TRBD1	few	TRBV27	TRBJ2-7	14
CASSTPGTGLANVLTF	TGTGCCAGTAGTACGCCGGGGACAGGGTTGGCCAACGTCCTGACTTTC	TRBD1	few	TRBV19	TRBJ2-6	16
CASSRERGPSYEQYF	TGTGCCAGCAGTCGCGAGCGGGGCCCCTCCTACGAGCAGTACTTC	TRBD2	.	TRBV6-5	TRBJ2-7	15
CASSPLSGESDYGYTF	TGTGCCAGCAGTCCCTTATCGGGTGAGAGTGACTATGGCTACACCTTC	.	.	TRBV6-6	TRBJ1-2	16
CASSLRTGGGETQYF	TGTGCCAGCAGCCTCCGGACAGGGGGCGGGGAGACCCAGTACTTC	TRBD1	.	TRBV5-6	TRBJ2-5	15
CASSPTGTYGYTF	TGTGCCAGTAGTCCGACAGGGACCTATGGCTACACCTTC	TRBD1	.	TRBV19	TRBJ1-2	13
CASSVESNEQFF	TGCGCCAGCAGCGTGGAGAGCAATGAGCAGTTCTTC	.	.	TRBV5-1	TRBJ2-1	12
CASSPISAGVRDTQYF	TGTGCCAGCTCACCAATATCAGCGGGAGTTAGAGATACGCAGTATTTT	TRBD2	.	TRBV18	TRBJ2-3	16
CASSLPGVQTGELFF	TGTGCCAGTAGTTTGCCGGGAGTACAAACCGGGGAGCTGTTTTTT	.	.	TRBV19	TRBJ2-2	15
CASTPSQGNTEAFF	TGTGCCAGCACCCCGAGTCAGGGAAACACTGAAGCTTTCTTT	.	.	TRBV3-1/TRBV3-2	TRBJ1-1	14
CASSIGTVNTEAFF	TGTGCCAGTAGTATAGGAACGGTGAACACTGAAGCTTTCTTT	.	.	TRBV19	TRBJ1-1	14
CASSLIGGEYEQYF	TGCGCCAGCAGCTTAATCGGGGGAGAGTACGAGCAGTACTTC	.	few	TRBV5-1	TRBJ2-7	14
CATSDNPGHSNQPQHF	TGTGCCACCAGTGATAACCCGGGACACAGCAATCAGCCCCAGCATTTT	.	.	TRBV24-1	TRBJ1-5	16